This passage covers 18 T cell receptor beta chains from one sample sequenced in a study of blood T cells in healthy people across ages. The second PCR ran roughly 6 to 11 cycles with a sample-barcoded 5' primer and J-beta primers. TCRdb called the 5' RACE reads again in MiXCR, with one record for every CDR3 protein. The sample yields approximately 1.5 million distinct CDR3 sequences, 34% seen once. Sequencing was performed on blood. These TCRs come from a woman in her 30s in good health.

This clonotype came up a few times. For the CDR3, the DNA is TGCAGTGCTAGAGGATGGGGGATAGCTGGGGCCAACGTCCTGACTTTC. Its protein is CSARGWGIAGANVLTF. This sequence joins TRBV20-1 and TRBJ2-6; D is perhaps TRBD1 or TRBD2 (5 bases each). The V gene lost 1 base and the J gene lost 2 bases, with 12 bases spanning the gap. Germline V gives CDR1 DFQATT, CDR2 SNEGSKA (reference sequence). The CDR3 sequence is 16 residues long.

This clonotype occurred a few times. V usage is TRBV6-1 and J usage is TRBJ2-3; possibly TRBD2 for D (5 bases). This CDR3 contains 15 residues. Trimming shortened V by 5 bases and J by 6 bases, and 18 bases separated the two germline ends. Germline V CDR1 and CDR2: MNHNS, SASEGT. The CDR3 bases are TGTGCCAGCAGTTTCCGGGGAAGGGTTAAGGATACGCAGTATTTT. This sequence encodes CASSFRGRVKDTQYF.

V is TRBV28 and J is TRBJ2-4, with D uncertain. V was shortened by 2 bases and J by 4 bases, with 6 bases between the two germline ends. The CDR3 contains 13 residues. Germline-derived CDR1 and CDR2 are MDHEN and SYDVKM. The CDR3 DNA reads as TGTGCCAGCAGTTTACGCATAAAAAACATTCAGTACTTC. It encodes CASSLRIKNIQYF. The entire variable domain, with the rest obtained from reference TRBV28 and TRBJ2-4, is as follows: DVKVTQSSRYLVKRTGEKVFLECVQDMDHENMFWYRQDPGLGLRLIYFSYDVKMKEKGDIPEGYSVSREKKERFSLILESASTNQTSMYLCASSLRIKNIQYFGAGTRLSVL.

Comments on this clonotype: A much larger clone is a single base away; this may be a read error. CDR3 DNA sequence: TGCAGGGCTACCGACGCCTACAATGAGCAGTTCTTC. Protein product: CRATDAYNEQFF. The V call is TRBV20-1, the J call TRBJ2-1, with D uncertain. The CDR3 is 12 residues long. The germline V gene encodes CDR1 DFQATT and CDR2 SNEGSKA (reference sequence).

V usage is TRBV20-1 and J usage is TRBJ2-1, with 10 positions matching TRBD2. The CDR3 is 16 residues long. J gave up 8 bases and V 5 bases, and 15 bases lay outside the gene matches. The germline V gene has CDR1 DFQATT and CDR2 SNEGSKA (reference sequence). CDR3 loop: CSAPTSGGADGDEQFF. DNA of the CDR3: TGCAGTGCTCCCACCAGCGGGGGGGCCGATGGGGATGAGCAGTTCTTC.

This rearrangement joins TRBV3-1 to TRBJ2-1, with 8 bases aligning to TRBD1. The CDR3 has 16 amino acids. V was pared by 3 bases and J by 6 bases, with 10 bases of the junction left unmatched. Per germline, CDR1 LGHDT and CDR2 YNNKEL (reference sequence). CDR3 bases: TGTGCCAGCAGCCACGCGTCAGGGGGCGTCTTCAATGAGCAGTTCTTC. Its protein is CASSHASGGVFNEQFF.

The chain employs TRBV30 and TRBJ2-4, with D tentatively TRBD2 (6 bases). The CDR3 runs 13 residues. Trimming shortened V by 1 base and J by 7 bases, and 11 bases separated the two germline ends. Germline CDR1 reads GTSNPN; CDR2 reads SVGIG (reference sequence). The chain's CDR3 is CAWSGGEENIQYF. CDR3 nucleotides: TGTGCCTGGAGTGGGGGGGAGGAGAACATTCAGTACTTC. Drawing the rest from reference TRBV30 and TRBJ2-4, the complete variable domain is SQTIHQWPATLVQPVGSPLSLECTVEGTSNPNLYWYRQAAGRGLQLLFYSVGIGQISSEVPQNLSASRPQDRQFILSSKKLLLSDSGFYLCAWSGGEENIQYFGAGTRLSVL.

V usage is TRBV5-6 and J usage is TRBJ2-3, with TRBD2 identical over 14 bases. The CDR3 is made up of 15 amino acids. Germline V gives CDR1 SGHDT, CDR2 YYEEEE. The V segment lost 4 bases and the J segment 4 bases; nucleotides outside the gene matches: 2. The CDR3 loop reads CASSMGLAGADTQYF. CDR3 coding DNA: TGTGCCAGCAGCATGGGACTAGCGGGAGCAGATACGCAGTATTTT.

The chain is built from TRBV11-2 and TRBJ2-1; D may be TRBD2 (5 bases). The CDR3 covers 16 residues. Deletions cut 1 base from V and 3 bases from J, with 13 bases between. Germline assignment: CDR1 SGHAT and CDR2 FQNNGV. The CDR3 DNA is TGTGCCAGCAGCTTAGTTTACGCAGGAGGCTACAATGAGCAGTTCTTC. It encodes CASSLVYAGGYNEQFF.

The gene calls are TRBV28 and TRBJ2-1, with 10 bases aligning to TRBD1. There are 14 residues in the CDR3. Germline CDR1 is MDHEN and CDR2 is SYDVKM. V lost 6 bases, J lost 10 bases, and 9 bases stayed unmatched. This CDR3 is CASSLRQGAREQFF. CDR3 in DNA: TGTGCCAGCAGCCTCCGACAGGGGGCGCGGGAGCAGTTCTTC.

Here the CDR3 DNA reads TGTGCCAGCAGCTCTCGACTCACTGGGGGGGAGACCCAGTACTTC. Protein sequence: CASSSRLTGGETQYF. J is TRBJ2-5 and V is TRBV11-2; D possibly corresponds to TRBD2 (6 bases). The CDR3 loop spans 15 amino acids. V lost 4 bases and J 5 bases, leaving 17 bases between the germline ends. Germline V gene sequence: CDR1 SGHAT, CDR2 FQNNGV.

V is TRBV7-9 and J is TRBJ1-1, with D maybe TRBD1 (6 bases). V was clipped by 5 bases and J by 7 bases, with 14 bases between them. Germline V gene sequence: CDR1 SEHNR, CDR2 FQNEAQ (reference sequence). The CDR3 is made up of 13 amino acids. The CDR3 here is CASSPGQYLEAFF. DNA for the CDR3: TGTGCCAGCAGCCCCGGACAGTACCTTGAAGCTTTCTTT.

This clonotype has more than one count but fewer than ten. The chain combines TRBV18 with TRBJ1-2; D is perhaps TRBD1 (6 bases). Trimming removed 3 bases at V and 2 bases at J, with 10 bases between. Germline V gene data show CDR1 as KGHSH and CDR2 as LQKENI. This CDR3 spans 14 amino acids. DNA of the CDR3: TGTGCCAGCTCACCCGAACAGGGAAACTATGGCTACACCTTC. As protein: CASSPEQGNYGYTF.

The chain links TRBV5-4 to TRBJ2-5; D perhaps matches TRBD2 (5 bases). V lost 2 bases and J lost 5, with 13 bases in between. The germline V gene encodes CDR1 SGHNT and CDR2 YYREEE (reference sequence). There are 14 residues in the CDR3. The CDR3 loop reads CASSFYRRSETQYF. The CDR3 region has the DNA TGTGCCAGCAGCTTCTACCGGAGGAGCGAGACCCAGTACTTC.

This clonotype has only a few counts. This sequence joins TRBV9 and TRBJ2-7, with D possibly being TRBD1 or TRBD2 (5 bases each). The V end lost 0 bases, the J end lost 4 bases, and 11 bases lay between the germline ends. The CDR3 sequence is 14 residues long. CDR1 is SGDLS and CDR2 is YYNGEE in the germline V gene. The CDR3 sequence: CASSVGTRGYEQYF. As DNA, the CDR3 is TGTGCCAGCAGCGTAGGTACTAGGGGTTACGAGCAGTACTTC.

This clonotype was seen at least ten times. This chain's CDR3 is CASSPDYNNEQFF. The CDR3, as DNA: TGTGCCAGCAGTCCGGACTACAACAATGAGCAGTTCTTC. V and J are TRBV6-4 and TRBJ2-1; D is perhaps TRBD2 (6 bases). The V and J ends lost 5 bases and 5 bases respectively, with 10 bases between them. The CDR3 is 13 amino acids. Germline-derived CDR1 and CDR2 are MRHNA and SNTAGT.

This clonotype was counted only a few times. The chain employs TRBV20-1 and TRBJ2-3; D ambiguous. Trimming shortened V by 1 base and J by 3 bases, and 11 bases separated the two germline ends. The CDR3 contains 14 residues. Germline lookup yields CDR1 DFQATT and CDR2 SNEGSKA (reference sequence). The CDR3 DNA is TGCAGTGCTAGAGCTGGCAGGAATACAGATACGCAGTATTTT. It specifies CSARAGRNTDTQYF.

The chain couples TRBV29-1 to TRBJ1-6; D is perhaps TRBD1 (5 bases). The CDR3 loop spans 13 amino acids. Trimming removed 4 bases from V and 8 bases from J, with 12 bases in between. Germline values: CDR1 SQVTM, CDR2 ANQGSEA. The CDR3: CSVGAGRHSPLHF. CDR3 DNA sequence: TGCAGCGTTGGGGCAGGGAGGCATTCACCCCTCCACTTT.